This section outlines one T cell receptor beta chain sequence together with its context. The antigen is not known. A read error may account for a junction end that differs from germline. Different DNA sequences within this sample yield the same CDR3. This entry belongs to a study of T cell responses to AZD1222 COVID-19 vaccine. Overall study findings and caveats: At study baseline, merely a handful of AZD1222 recipients were seropositive.

Germline-derived CDR1 and CDR2 are SGDLS and YYNGEE. This CDR3 spans 14 amino acids. The assay was immunoSEQ multiplex PCR, and TCRdb's table has in-frame clones only and misses some. This table has tens of thousands of clones, around 85% appearing once. The receptor's source is an adult who received the AZD1222 COVID-19 vaccine. This specimen consisted of peripheral blood, obtained 28 days after the second AZD1222 dose. V and J are TRBV9 and TRBJ2-7, with 12 bases fitting TRBD2. CDR3 in amino acids: CASSVGTSGFEQYF. CDR3 in DNA: TGTGCCAGCAGCGTGGGGACTAGCGGGTTCGAGCAGTACTTT.